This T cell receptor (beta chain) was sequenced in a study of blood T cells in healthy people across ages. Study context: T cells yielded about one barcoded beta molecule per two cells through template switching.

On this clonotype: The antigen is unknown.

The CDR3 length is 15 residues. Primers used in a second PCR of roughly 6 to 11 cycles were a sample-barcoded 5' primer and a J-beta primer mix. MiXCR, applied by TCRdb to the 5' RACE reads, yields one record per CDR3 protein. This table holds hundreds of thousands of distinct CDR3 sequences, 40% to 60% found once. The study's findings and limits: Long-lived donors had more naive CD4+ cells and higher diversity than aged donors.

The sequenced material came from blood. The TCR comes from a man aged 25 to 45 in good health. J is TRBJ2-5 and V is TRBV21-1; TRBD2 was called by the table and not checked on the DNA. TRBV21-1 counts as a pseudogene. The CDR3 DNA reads TGTGCCAGCAGCGGCCATTGGGGAGGGCCCCGGACCCAGTACTTC. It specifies CASSGHWGGPRTQYF.